The sequence of this TCR beta chain was determined in a study of human T cells and chemical hapten exposure. The study's findings and limits: After DPC sensitization, TCRs above 1 in 1000 frequency showed no change.

MiXCR, run by TCRdb on the RACE reads, gives a single entry per CDR3 protein. The table shows about 84,000 distinct CDR3 sequences, with 8% to 13% occurring only once. V was clipped by 6 bases and J by 2 bases; unmatched bases: 15. The CDR3 runs 17 residues. The germline V gene encodes CDR1 SEHNR and CDR2 FQNEAQ (reference sequence). This clonotype has ten or more counts. Its antigen is not known. Time point defined: patch test 2, 6 weeks after DPC sensitization. Described treatment: therapeutic diphenylcyclopropenone sensitization with weekly scalp DPC. Unfractionated whole blood served as the source for total RNA extraction.

This receptor was taken from a woman aged 45 to 65 with alopecia areata. Some clones in this sample may be carry-over from other donors' samples. The chain employs TRBV7-9 and TRBJ2-7, with TRBD1 matching over 8 bases. Sequenced material: whole blood, taken in connection with sensitization to the hapten diphenylcyclopropenone (DPC). CDR3 bases: TGTGCCAGCAGTCCCCGGCTTGGGCAGGACAGGGCCTACGAGCAGTACTTC. Its protein is CASSPRLGQDRAYEQYF.